The following is a T cell receptor (beta chain) sequence with its context. The antigen remains undetermined. About 2 micrograms of genomic DNA from cryopreserved PBMCs went into TCR beta libraries. The CDR3 consists of 14 residues. Germline CDR1 and CDR2: ENHRY and SYGVKD. V lost 3 bases, J lost 7 bases, and 16 bases lay in between. The data derive from a study of cytotoxic CD8 clonotypes in ibrutinib-treated CLL. Study-wide findings and caveats: Researchers report that baseline clonality outpaced age-matched healthy donors and tracked circulating CD8+ T-cell counts. The clonality went up when patients responded to ibrutinib and dropped back toward baseline at progression.

Data came from immunoSEQ multiplex PCR; TCRdb stores just in-frame clones and leaves some out. The sample includes 150,000 or so clones, about 84% of them seen just once. The sequencing used PBMCs, collected after 24 months of ibrutinib treatment. The chain carries TRBV10-3 and TRBJ2-7; D tentatively fits TRBD1 or TRBD2 (5 bases each). The TCR sequence derives from a human donor with chronic lymphocytic leukemia. CDR3 sequence: CAISDSGTSGEQYF. DNA of the CDR3: TGTGCCATCAGTGACTCCGGGACCTCGGGGGAGCAGTACTTC.